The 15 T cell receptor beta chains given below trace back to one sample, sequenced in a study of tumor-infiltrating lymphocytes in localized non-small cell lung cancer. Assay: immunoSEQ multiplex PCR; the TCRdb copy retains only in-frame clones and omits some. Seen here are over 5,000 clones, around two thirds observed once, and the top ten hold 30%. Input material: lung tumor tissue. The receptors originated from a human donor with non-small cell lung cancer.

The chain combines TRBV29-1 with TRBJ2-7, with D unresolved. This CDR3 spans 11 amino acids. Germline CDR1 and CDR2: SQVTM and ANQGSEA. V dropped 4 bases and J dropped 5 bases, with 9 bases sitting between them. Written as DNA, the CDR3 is TGCAGCGTTGTCCGTTGGAACGAGCAGTACTTC. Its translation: CSVVRWNEQYF.

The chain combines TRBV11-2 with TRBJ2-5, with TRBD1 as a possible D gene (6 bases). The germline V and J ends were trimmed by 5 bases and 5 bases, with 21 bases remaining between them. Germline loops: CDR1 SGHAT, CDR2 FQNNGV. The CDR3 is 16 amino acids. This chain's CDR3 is CASSGGPSKAEETQYF. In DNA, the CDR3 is TGTGCCAGCAGCGGGGGCCCTTCTAAAGCGGAGGAGACCCAGTACTTC.

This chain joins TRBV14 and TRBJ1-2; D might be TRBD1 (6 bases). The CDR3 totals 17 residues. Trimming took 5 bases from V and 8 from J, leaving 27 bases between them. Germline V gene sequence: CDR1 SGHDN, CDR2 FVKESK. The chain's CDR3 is CASSTRAPAGAFSGYTF. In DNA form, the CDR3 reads TGTGCCAGCAGCACCCGCGCCCCGGCAGGGGCCTTTAGCGGCTACACCTTC.

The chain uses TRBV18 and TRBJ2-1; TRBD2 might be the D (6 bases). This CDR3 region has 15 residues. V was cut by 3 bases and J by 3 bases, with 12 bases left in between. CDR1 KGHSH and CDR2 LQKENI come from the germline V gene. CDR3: CASSPAGPLYNEQFF. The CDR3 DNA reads TGTGCCAGCTCACCCGCGGGGCCGCTCTACAATGAGCAGTTCTTC.

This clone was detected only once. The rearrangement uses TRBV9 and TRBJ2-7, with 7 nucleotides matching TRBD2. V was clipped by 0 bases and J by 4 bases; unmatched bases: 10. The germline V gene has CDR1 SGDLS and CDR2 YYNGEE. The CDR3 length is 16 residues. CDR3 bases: TGTGCCAGCAGCGTAGAAGCGACAGCCGGGGGGTACGAGCAGTACTTC. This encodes CASSVEATAGGYEQYF.

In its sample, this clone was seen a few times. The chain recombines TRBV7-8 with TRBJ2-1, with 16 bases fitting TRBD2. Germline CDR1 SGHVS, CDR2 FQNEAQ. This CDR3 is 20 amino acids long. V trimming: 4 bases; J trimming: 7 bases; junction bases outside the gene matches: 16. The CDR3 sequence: CASSSPGLAGGPVGRNEQFF. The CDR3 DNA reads TGTGCCAGCAGCTCCCCGGGACTAGCGGGGGGGCCGGTAGGGAGGAATGAGCAGTTCTTC.

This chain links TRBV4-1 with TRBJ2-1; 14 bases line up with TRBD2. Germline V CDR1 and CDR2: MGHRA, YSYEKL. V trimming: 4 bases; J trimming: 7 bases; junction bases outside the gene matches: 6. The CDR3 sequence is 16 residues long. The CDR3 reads CASSPRGTSGGNEQFF. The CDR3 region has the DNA TGCGCCAGCAGCCCACGGGGGACTAGCGGGGGTAATGAGCAGTTCTTC.

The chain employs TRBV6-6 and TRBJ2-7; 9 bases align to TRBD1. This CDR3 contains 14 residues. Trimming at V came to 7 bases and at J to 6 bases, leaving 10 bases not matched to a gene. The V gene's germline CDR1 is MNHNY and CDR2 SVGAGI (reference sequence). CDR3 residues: CASTASGQGSEQYF. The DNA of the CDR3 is TGTGCCAGCACCGCCTCGGGACAGGGTTCCGAGCAGTACTTC.

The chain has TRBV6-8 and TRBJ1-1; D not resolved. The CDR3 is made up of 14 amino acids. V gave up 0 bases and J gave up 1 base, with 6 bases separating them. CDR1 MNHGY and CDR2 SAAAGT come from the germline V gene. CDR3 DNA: TGTGCCAGCAGTTACTCGATATCGAACACTGAAGCTTTCTTT. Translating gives CASSYSISNTEAFF.

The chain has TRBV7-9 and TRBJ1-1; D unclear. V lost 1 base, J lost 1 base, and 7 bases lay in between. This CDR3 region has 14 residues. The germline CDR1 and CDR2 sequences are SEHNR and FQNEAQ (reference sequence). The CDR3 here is CASSLGWQNTEAFF. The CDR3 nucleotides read TGTGCCAGCAGCTTAGGCTGGCAGAACACTGAAGCTTTCTTT.

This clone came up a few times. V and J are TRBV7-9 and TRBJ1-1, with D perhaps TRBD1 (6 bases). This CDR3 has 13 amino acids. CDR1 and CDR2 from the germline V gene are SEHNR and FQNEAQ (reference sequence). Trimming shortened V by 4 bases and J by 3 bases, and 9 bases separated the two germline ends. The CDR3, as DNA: TGTGCCAGCAGCTGGGGGCAGGACACTGAAGCTTTCTTT. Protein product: CASSWGQDTEAFF.

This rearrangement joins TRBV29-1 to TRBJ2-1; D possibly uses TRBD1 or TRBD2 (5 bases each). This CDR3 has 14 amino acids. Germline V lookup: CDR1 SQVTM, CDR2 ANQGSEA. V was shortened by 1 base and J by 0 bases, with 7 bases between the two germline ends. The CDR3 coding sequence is TGCAGCGTTGAAGGGGGGAGCTCCTACAATGAGCAGTTCTTC. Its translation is CSVEGGSSYNEQFF.

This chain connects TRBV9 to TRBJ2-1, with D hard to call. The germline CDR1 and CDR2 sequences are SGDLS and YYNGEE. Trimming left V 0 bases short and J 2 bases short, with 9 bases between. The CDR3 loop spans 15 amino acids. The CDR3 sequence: CASSVDGRPYNEQFF. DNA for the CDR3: TGTGCCAGCAGCGTAGATGGGCGTCCCTACAATGAGCAGTTCTTC.

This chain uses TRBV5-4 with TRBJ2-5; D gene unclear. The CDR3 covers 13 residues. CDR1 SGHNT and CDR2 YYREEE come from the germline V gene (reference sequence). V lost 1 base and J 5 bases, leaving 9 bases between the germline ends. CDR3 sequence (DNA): TGTGCCAGCAGCTTGAGGATTTTGGAGACCCAGTACTTC. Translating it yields CASSLRILETQYF.

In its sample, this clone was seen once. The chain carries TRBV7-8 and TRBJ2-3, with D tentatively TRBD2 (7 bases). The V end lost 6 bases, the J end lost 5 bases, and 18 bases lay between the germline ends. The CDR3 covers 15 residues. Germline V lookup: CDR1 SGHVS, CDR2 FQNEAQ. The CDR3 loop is CASSNKGGAVDTQYF. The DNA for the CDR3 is TGTGCCAGCAGTAATAAAGGGGGGGCGGTAGATACGCAGTATTTT.